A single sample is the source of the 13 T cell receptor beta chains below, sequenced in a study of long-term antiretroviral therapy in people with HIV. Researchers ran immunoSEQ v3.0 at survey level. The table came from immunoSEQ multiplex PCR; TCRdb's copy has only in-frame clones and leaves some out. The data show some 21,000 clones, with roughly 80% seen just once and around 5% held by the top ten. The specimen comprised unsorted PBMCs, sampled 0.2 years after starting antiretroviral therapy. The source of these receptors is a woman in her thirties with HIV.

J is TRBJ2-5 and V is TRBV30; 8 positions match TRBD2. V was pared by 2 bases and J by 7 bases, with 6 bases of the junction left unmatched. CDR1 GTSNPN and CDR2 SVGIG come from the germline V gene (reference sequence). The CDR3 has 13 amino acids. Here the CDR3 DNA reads TGTGCCTGGAGTATTAGCGGGGCTGGGACCCAGTACTTC. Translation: CAWSISGAGTQYF.

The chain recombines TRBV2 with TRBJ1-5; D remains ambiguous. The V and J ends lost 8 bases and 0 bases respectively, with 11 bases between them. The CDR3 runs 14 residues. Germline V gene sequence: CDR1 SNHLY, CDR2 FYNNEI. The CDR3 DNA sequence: TGTGCCAGCGGCCGGCAAAATAGCAATCAGCCCCAGCATTTT. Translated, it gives CASGRQNSNQPQHF.

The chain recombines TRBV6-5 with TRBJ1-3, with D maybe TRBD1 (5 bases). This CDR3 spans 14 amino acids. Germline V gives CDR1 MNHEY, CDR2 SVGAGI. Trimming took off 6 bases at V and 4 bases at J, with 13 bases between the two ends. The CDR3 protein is CASSPGTIGNTIYF. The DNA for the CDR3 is TGTGCCAGCAGCCCGGGGACGATCGGAAACACCATATATTTT.

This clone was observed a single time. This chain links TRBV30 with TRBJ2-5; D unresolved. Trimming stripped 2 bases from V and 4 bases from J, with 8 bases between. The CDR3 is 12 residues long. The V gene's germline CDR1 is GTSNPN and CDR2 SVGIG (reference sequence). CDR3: CAWSRAAETQYF. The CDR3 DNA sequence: TGTGCCTGGAGTCGGGCGGCAGAGACCCAGTACTTC. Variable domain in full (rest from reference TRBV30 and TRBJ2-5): SQTIHQWPATLVQPVGSPLSLECTVEGTSNPNLYWYRQAAGRGLQLLFYSVGIGQISSEVPQNLSASRPQDRQFILSSKKLLLSDSGFYLCAWSRAAETQYFGPGTRLLVL.

The CDR3 protein is CASGETNYGYTF. The CDR3 DNA reads TGCGCCAGCGGGGAGACTAACTATGGCTACACCTTC. The J gene is TRBJ1-2, the V gene TRBV5-1; no definite D call. This CDR3 has 12 amino acids. The germline V gene has CDR1 SGHRS and CDR2 YFSETQ. V lost 7 bases and J lost 0, with 7 bases in between.

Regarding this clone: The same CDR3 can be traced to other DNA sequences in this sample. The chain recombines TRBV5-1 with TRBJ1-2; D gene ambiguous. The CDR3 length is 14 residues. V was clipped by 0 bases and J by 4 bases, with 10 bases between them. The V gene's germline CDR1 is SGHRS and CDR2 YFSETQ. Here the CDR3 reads CASSLAADGYGYTF. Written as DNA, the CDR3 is TGCGCCAGCAGCTTGGCCGCGGACGGCTATGGCTACACCTTC.

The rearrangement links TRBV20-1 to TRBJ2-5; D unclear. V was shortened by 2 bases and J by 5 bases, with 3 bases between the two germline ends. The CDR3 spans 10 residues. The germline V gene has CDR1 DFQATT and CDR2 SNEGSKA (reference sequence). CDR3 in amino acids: CSARMETQYF. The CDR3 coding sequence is TGCAGTGCTAGAATGGAGACCCAGTACTTC.

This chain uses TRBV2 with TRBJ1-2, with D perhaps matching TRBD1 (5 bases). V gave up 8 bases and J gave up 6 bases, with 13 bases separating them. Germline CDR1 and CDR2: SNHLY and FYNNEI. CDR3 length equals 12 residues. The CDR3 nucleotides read TGTGCCAGCCGGGCGGGGGGAAATGGCTACACCTTC. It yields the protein CASRAGGNGYTF.

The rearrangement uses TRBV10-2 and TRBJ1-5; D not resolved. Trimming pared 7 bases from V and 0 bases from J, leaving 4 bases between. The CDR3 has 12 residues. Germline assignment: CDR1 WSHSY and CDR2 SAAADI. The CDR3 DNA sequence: TGCGCCAGCACGAATAGCAATCAGCCCCAGCATTTT. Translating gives CASTNSNQPQHF.

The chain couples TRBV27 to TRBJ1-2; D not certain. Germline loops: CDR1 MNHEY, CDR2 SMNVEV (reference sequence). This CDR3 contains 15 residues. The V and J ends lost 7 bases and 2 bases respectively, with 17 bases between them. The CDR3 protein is CASNPGRLANYGYTF. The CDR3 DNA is TGTGCCAGCAACCCCGGGCGTCTTGCGAACTATGGCTACACCTTC.

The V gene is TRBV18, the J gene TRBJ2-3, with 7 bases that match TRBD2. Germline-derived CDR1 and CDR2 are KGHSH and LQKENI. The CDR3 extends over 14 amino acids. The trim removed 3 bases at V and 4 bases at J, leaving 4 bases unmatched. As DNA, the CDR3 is TGTGCCAGCTCACCGGTGGGGGGGTCAGATACGCAGTATTTT. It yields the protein CASSPVGGSDTQYF.

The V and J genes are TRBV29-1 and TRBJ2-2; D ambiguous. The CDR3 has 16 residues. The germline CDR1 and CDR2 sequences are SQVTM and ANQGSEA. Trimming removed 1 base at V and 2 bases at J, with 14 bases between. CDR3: CSVEGLLTPNTGELFF. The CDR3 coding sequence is TGCAGCGTTGAAGGCCTATTGACCCCAAACACCGGGGAGCTGTTTTTT.

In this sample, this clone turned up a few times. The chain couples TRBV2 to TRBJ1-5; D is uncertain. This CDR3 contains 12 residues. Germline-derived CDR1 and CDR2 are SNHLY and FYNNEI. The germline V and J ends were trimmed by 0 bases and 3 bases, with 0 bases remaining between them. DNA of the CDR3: TGTGCCAGCAGTGAAGCCAATCAGCCCCAGCATTTT. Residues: CASSEANQPQHF. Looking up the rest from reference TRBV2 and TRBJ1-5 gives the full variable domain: EPEVTQTPSHQVTQMGQEVILRCVPISNHLYFYWYRQILGQKVEFLVSFYNNEISEKSEIFDDQFSVERPDGSNFTLKIRSTKLEDSAMYFCASSEANQPQHFGDGTRLSIL.